Listed below are T cell receptor beta chains from one sample, sequenced in a study of shared clonotypes between healthy human individuals. TCRdb's copy holds only in-frame clones and misses some; the assay was immunoSEQ multiplex PCR. The sample lists about 1.5 million clones, approximately 98% occurring once. The sequenced sample was naive CD4+ T cells sorted from blood. Receptor source: a man aged 25 to 45 in good health. The CDR3 runs from the conserved cysteine through the conserved F or W. The D gene is left open where the match is weak. Only some rows state a clone size, as once, few, many or a class for expanded clones.

clone_size | j_call | d_call | v_call | cdr3_aa | cdr3_nt
- | TRBJ1-5 | - | TRBV28 | CASSWSRVGNQPQHF | TGTGCCAGCAGTTGGAGTAGGGTAGGCAATCAGCCCCAGCATTTT
- | TRBJ2-7 | TRBD2 | TRBV5-1 | CASSPFSGKSYEQYF | TGCGCCAGCAGCCCATTTAGCGGGAAATCCTACGAGCAGTACTTC
- | TRBJ2-1 | TRBD1 | TRBV9 | CASSAQTGNEQFF | TGTGCCAGCAGCGCCCAGACAGGGAATGAGCAGTTCTTC
- | TRBJ2-7 | TRBD1 | TRBV4-1 | CASSQSRDRADGSYEQYF | TGCGCCAGCAGCCAATCCCGGGACAGGGCAGATGGCTCCTACGAGCAGTACTTC
- | TRBJ2-1 | - | TRBV10-1 | CASSESPRDEQFF | TGCGCCAGCAGTGAGTCGCCACGGGACGAGCAGTTCTTC
- | TRBJ1-1 | - | TRBV11-2 | CASSLGRVGTEAFF | TGTGCCAGCAGCTTAGGCAGGGTGGGCACTGAAGCTTTCTTT
once | TRBJ1-5 | - | TRBV6-1 | CASGQSNQPQHF | TGTGCCAGTGGACAGTCCAATCAGCCCCAGCATTTT
- | TRBJ2-1 | - | TRBV29-1 | CSVVGGGGIDEQFF | TGCAGCGTTGTTGGGGGAGGGGGCATCGATGAGCAGTTCTTC
- | TRBJ2-7 | - | TRBV2 | CASSEYPRGTYEQYF | TGTGCCAGCAGTGAATACCCCCGGGGTACCTACGAGCAGTACTTC
- | TRBJ2-3 | TRBD1 | TRBV5-1 | CASRQGANTDTQYF | TGCGCCAGCAGACAGGGGGCCAACACAGATACGCAGTATTTT
- | TRBJ2-1 | TRBD2 | TRBV5-1 | CASSTAGGGNEQFF | TGCGCCAGCAGCACAGCGGGAGGAGGTAATGAGCAGTTCTTC
- | TRBJ2-5 | - | TRBV13 | CASSRTQETQYF | TGTGCCAGCAGCCGCACACAAGAGACCCAGTACTTC
- | TRBJ2-2 | TRBD2 | TRBV19 | CASSWSGTSGTGELFF | TGTGCCAGTAGTTGGAGCGGGACTAGCGGCACCGGGGAGCTGTTTTTT
- | TRBJ1-4 | - | TRBV7-9 | CASSYPVLTNEKLFF | TGTGCCAGCAGCTACCCGGTATTAACTAATGAAAAACTGTTTTTT
few | TRBJ1-3 | - | TRBV18 | CASSLGVSGNTIYF | TGTGCCAGCTCACTTGGAGTCTCTGGAAACACCATATATTTT
- | TRBJ2-1 | - | TRBV4-3 | CASSQGVQRLNNEQFF | TGCGCCAGCAGCCAAGGTGTCCAGCGGCTCAACAATGAGCAGTTCTTC
once | TRBJ1-4 | - | TRBV5-1 | CASRGTKGEKLFF | TGCGCCAGCAGAGGGACAAAAGGCGAAAAACTGTTTTTT
- | TRBJ2-1 | TRBD1 | TRBV7-8 | CASSLAGTGSNEQFF | TGTGCCAGCAGCTTAGCCGGGACAGGGAGTAATGAGCAGTTCTTC
- | TRBJ2-3 | TRBD1 | TRBV28 | CASSATGGGTQYF | TGTGCCAGCAGTGCTACAGGGGGCGGTACGCAGTATTTT
- | TRBJ1-5 | - | TRBV5-1 | CASSSGVSGNQPQHF | TGCGCCAGCAGCTCTGGAGTGTCGGGCAATCAGCCCCAGCATTTT
- | TRBJ2-4 | - | TRBV15 | CATSIGTYRVGILAKNIQYF | TGTGCCACCAGCATCGGGACGTACAGGGTTGGGATACTGGCCAAAAACATTCAGTACTTC
- | TRBJ1-5 | - | TRBV30 | CAWSALKIRDYSNQPQHF | TGTGCCTGGAGTGCACTAAAAATAAGGGATTATAGCAATCAGCCCCAGCATTTT
- | TRBJ2-3 | TRBD2 | TRBV9 | CASSVGGGLVSDTQYF | TGTGCCAGCAGCGTAGGAGGGGGACTAGTGTCAGATACGCAGTATTTT
- | TRBJ1-5 | - | TRBV19 | CASSAQYHGASLPQHF | TGTGCCAGTAGTGCACAGTATCACGGGGCAAGTCTGCCCCAGCATTTT
- | TRBJ2-3 | - | TRBV7-9 | CASSLVWPDTQYF | TGTGCCAGCAGCTTAGTTTGGCCAGATACGCAGTATTTT
- | TRBJ1-2 | TRBD1 | TRBV28 | CASSFGTANYGYTF | TGTGCCAGCAGTTTCGGGACAGCTAACTATGGCTACACCTTC
- | TRBJ2-7 | TRBD2 | TRBV5-8 | CASSSGTSGSGATYEQYF | TGTGCCAGCAGCTCCGGGACTAGCGGGAGTGGGGCTACCTACGAGCAGTACTTC
- | TRBJ1-4 | - | TRBV7-8 | CATTTGRTNEKLFF | TGTGCCACGACAACAGGGCGTACTAATGAAAAACTGTTTTTT
- | TRBJ1-2 | TRBD1 | TRBV30 | CATSRTGARDGYTF | TGTGCCACCTCCCGGACAGGGGCGCGTGATGGCTACACCTTC
- | TRBJ2-5 | TRBD2 | TRBV7-8 | CASSPRLAGAETQYF | TGTGCCAGCAGCCCAAGACTAGCGGGAGCGGAGACCCAGTACTTC
- | TRBJ1-5 | - | TRBV6-1 | CASSLDKNQPQHF | TGTGCCAGCAGTCTTGACAAGAATCAGCCCCAGCATTTT
- | TRBJ2-5 | - | TRBV7-2 | CASSLGHVLAQGETQYF | TGTGCCAGCAGCTTAGGCCATGTACTAGCACAGGGCGAGACCCAGTACTTC
- | TRBJ2-7 | - | TRBV28 | CASSSPGLGGSYEQYF | TGTGCCAGCAGTTCTCCGGGACTGGGGGGATCCTACGAGCAGTACTTC
- | TRBJ1-3 | - | TRBV14 | CASSQVADTIYF | TGTGCCAGCAGCCAAGTCGCGGACACCATATATTTT